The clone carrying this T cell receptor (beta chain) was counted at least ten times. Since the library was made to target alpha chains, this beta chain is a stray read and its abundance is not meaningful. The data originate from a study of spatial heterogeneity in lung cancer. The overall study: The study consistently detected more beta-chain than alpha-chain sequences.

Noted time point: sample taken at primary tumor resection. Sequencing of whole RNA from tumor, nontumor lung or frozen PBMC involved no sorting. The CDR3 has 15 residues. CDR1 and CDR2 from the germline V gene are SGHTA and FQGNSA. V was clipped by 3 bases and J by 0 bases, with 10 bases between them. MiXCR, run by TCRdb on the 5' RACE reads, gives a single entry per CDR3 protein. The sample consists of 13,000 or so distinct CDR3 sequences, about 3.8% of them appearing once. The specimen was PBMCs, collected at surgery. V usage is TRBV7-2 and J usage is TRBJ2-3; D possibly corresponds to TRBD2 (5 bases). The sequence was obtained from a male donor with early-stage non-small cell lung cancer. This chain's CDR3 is CASSLRAVSTDTQYF. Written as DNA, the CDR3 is TGTGCCAGCAGCTTGAGAGCGGTTAGCACAGATACGCAGTATTTT.